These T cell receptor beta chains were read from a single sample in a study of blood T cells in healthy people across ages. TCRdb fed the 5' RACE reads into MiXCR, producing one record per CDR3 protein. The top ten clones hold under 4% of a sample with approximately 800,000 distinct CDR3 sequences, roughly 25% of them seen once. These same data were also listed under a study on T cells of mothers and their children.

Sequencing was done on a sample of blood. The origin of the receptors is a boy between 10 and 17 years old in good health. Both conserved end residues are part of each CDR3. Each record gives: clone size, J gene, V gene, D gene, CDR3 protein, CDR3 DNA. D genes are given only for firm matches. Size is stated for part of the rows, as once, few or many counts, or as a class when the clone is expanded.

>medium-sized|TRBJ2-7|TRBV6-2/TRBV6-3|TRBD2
CASSSLYSGDYEQYF
TGTGCCAGCAGCTCCCTATATAGCGGGGACTACGAGCAGTACTTC
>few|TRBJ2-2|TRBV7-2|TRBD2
CAITGGVNTGELFF
TGTGCCATAACCGGGGGGGTGAACACCGGGGAGCTGTTTTTT
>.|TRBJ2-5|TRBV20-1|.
CSALGTRAGAQYF
TGCAGTGCCCTCGGGACTCGTGCTGGGGCCCAGTACTTC
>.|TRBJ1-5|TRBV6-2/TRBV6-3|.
CASTSYPGGNQPQHF
TGTGCCAGCACTAGCTACCCCGGGGGCAATCAGCCCCAGCATTTT
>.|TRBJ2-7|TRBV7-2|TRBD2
CASSLSTASGRYEQYF
TGTGCCAGCAGCTTATCTACGGCTAGCGGGAGATACGAGCAGTACTTC
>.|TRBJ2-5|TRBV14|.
CASSHQSPYQETQYF
TGTGCCAGCAGCCACCAAAGCCCATACCAAGAGACCCAGTACTTC
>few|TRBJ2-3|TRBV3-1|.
CASSQDRGEGRTDTQYF
TGTGCCAGCAGCCAAGATAGGGGGGAGGGGCGCACAGATACGCAGTATTTT
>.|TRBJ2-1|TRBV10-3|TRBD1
CAISGPGGGTEQFF
TGTGCCATCAGTGGCCCAGGGGGTGGCACTGAGCAGTTCTTC
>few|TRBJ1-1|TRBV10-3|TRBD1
CAISRDRGLTEAFF
TGTGCCATCAGCAGAGACAGGGGGTTAACTGAAGCTTTCTTT
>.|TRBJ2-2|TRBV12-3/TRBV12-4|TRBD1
CASSSGQGHTGELFF
TGTGCCAGCAGTTCAGGACAGGGGCACACCGGGGAGCTGTTTTTT
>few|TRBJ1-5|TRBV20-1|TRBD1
CSAIIRGDQPQHF
TGCAGTGCTATCATCAGGGGGGATCAGCCCCAGCATTTT
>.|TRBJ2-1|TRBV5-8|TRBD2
CASSLGLLAGDNEQFF
TGTGCCAGCAGCTTGGGGTTGCTAGCGGGAGACAATGAGCAGTTCTTC
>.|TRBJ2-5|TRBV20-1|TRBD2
CSARDRKGGETQYF
TGCAGTGCTAGAGATCGTAAGGGAGGGGAGACCCAGTACTTC
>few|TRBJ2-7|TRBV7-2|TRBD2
CASSPQGLAGAEQYF
TGTGCCAGCAGCCCTCAGGGACTAGCGGGAGCCGAGCAGTACTTC
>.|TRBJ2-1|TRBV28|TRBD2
CASSLGGGPSNEQFF
TGTGCCAGCAGCCTGGGCGGGGGGCCGAGCAATGAGCAGTTCTTC
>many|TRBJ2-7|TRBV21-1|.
CASSGRLPGQGVEQYF
TGTGCCAGCAGCGGCCGACTTCCGGGACAGGGAGTCGAGCAGTACTTC
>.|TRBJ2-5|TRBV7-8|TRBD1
CASSLARDRVPKETQYF
TGTGCCAGCAGCTTAGCGCGGGACAGGGTCCCCAAAGAGACCCAGTACTTC
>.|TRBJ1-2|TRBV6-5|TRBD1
CASSYGTGGGRAAYTF
TGTGCCAGCAGTTACGGGACAGGGGGCGGCCGGGCGGCCTACACCTTC